Shown below are 27 T cell receptor beta chains from a single sample sequenced in a study of CD8 T cells in Susac syndrome. It was with random hexamers that roughly 0.45 to 1 ug RNA was reverse transcribed. TCRdb fed the immunoSEQ multiplex PCR reads into MiXCR, producing one record per CDR3 protein. The sample consists of 150,000 to 200,000 distinct CDR3 sequences, around 95% of them appearing once. Input material: CD4+ T cells from PBMCs. The receptors come from a human donor in good health.

The genes are TRBV21-1 and TRBJ2-3. TRBV21-1 is deemed a pseudogene. The CDR3 covers 14 residues. CDR3 nucleotide sequence: TGTGCCAGCAGGCCGAGAGACGGCACAGATACGCAGTATTTT. It translates to CASRPRDGTDTQYF.

This chain joins TRBV7-9 and TRBJ2-7; no reliable D call. The CDR3 spans 15 residues. Germline V lookup: CDR1 SEHNR, CDR2 FQNEAQ (reference sequence). The V gene lost 1 base and the J gene lost 3 bases, with 13 bases spanning the gap. CDR3 coding DNA: TGTGCCAGCAGCTTAGTGGGTGGGGATTTCTACGAGCAGTACTTC. It codes for CASSLVGGDFYEQYF.

The DNA of the CDR3 is TGTGCCAGCAGTGCCGCGACAAGGAATCAGCCCCAGCATTTT. Amino acid sequence: CASSAATRNQPQHF. The chain uses TRBV6-2 or TRBV6-3 and TRBJ1-5; D gene uncertain. The CDR3 consists of 14 residues. Trimming left V 5 bases short and J 4 bases short, with 12 bases between. Germline V gene sequence: CDR1 MNHEY, CDR2 SVGEGT.

The chain links TRBV24-1 to TRBJ2-5, with D unresolved. The CDR3 length is 13 residues. Germline loops: CDR1 KGHDR, CDR2 SFDVKD. The V end lost 4 bases, the J end lost 4 bases, and 9 bases lay between the germline ends. CDR3 residues: CATSEADRETQYF. CDR3 nucleotide sequence: TGTGCCACCAGTGAGGCGGACCGAGAGACCCAGTACTTC.

This chain connects TRBV6-6 to TRBJ1-6; D unresolved. Germline V lookup: CDR1 MNHNY, CDR2 SVGAGI (reference sequence). Trimming cost V 2 bases and J 6 bases, with 14 bases left between them. CDR3 size: 16 residues. CDR3 DNA: TGTGCCAGCAGTTACCGGGGAGAAGCGCGTAATTCACCCCTCCACTTT. It is translated as CASSYRGEARNSPLHF.

This chain joins TRBV20-1 and TRBJ2-7; weak D call: TRBD1 (6 bases). The CDR3 consists of 13 residues. Germline V CDR1 and CDR2: DFQATT, SNEGSKA (reference sequence). V lost 3 bases and J 5 bases, leaving 14 bases between the germline ends. DNA of the CDR3: TGCAGTGCTAGTGTATCACCAGGGGACGAGCAGTACTTC. Translated: CSASVSPGDEQYF.

The V call is TRBV4-3, the J call TRBJ2-1; no clear D gene. Germline V lookup: CDR1 LGHNA, CDR2 YSLEER. The V end was cut by 0 bases, the J end by 5 bases, with 5 bases between. CDR3 size: 13 residues. Here the CDR3 reads CASSQDLDNEQFF. CDR3 in DNA: TGCGCCAGCAGCCAAGATCTAGACAATGAGCAGTTCTTC.

The chain employs TRBV5-6 and TRBJ2-3; 9 bases map to TRBD2. V trimming: 4 bases; J trimming: 6 bases; junction bases outside the gene matches: 15. The CDR3 length is 17 residues. In germline, CDR1 is SGHDT, CDR2 YYEEEE. The CDR3 sequence: CASSQGAGGAAGDTQYF. CDR3 DNA sequence: TGTGCCAGCAGCCAAGGGGCGGGGGGGGCCGCAGGCGATACGCAGTATTTT.

This chain joins TRBV24-1 and TRBJ1-5, with D maybe TRBD1 (5 bases). The V and J ends lost 2 bases and 4 bases respectively, with 11 bases between them. This CDR3 spans 15 amino acids. Germline V gives CDR1 KGHDR, CDR2 SFDVKD. DNA for the CDR3: TGTGCCACCAGTGATTCTCGGGGCCCAAATCAGCCCCAGCATTTT. Translating it yields CATSDSRGPNQPQHF.

The V gene is TRBV29-1, the J gene TRBJ1-4; D not certain. Germline values: CDR1 SQVTM, CDR2 ANQGSEA. With 7 bases removed from V and 6 bases from J, the gap between germline ends came to 15 bases. This CDR3 comprises 13 residues. Here the CDR3 reads CSGAWRADEKLFF. The CDR3 nucleotides are TGCAGCGGGGCCTGGAGGGCGGATGAAAAACTGTTTTTT.

The chain joins TRBV2 to TRBJ2-7; 10 bases line up with TRBD2. Germline V gives CDR1 SNHLY, CDR2 FYNNEI. The CDR3 runs 15 residues. Unmatched junction bases numbered 3, after V lost 2 bases and J lost 2 bases. CDR3 sequence: CASSEFTSGAYEQYF. CDR3 coding DNA: TGTGCCAGCAGTGAATTTACTAGCGGGGCCTACGAGCAGTACTTC.

This clonotype was seen only once. This chain links TRBV3-1 with TRBJ2-1; D is possibly TRBD2 (6 bases). Germline CDR1 LGHDT, CDR2 YNNKEL (reference sequence). V dropped 1 base and J dropped 7 bases, with 17 bases sitting between them. The CDR3 loop spans 16 amino acids. CDR3 in DNA: TGTGCCAGCAGCCAAGGAGCGAGGTCCGGAGGGAATGAGCAGTTCTTC. Translated, it gives CASSQGARSGGNEQFF.

V and J are TRBV2 and TRBJ2-5; D perhaps matches TRBD2 (5 bases). Per the germline V gene, CDR1 is SNHLY and CDR2 is FYNNEI. With 2 bases removed from V and 1 base from J, the gap between germline ends came to 11 bases. This CDR3 comprises 15 residues. CDR3 coding DNA: TGTGCCAGCAGTGAAATGACGGGGTCCCAAGAGACCCAGTACTTC. Its protein product is CASSEMTGSQETQYF.

The chain employs TRBV5-1 and TRBJ2-1; 10 bases map to TRBD2. The CDR3 is 14 residues long. Germline-derived CDR1 and CDR2 are SGHRS and YFSETQ. Trimming removed 1 base from V and 9 bases from J; junction bases left unmatched: 4. The CDR3 nucleotides are TGCGCCAGCAGCTTGCTGGGACTAGCGATTGAGCAGTTCTTC. Its protein product is CASSLLGLAIEQFF.

The chain joins TRBV5-1 to TRBJ2-1; TRBD1 or TRBD2 may be the D gene (5 bases each). The germline CDR1 and CDR2 sequences are SGHRS and YFSETQ. Trimming left V 4 bases short and J 0 bases short, with 20 bases between. CDR3 length equals 18 residues. CDR3 nucleotide sequence: TGCGCCAGCAGCCCCCCTGTCCGGGACGCTCACTCCTACAATGAGCAGTTCTTC. It translates to CASSPPVRDAHSYNEQFF.

V is TRBV5-1 and J is TRBJ2-2, with D perhaps TRBD2 (5 bases). Trimming shortened V by 4 bases and J by 4 bases, and 14 bases separated the two germline ends. The CDR3 has 15 residues. Germline V gives CDR1 SGHRS, CDR2 YFSETQ. The CDR3 here is CASSRGLTGTGELFF. CDR3 in DNA: TGCGCCAGCAGCCGCGGACTCACTGGCACCGGGGAGCTGTTTTTT.

The J gene is TRBJ1-2, the V gene TRBV29-1; D not resolved. The CDR3 loop spans 14 amino acids. V lost 6 bases to trimming and J lost 0 bases, with 14 bases between them. CDR1 is SQVTM, CDR2 ANQGSEA, per germline. The CDR3 nucleotides are TGCAGCGTCGTCGTGGATGGGGCTAACTATGGCTACACCTTC. As protein: CSVVVDGANYGYTF.

The chain carries TRBV29-1 and TRBJ2-5; D is undetermined. Trimming shortened V by 4 bases and J by 1 base, and 16 bases separated the two germline ends. The CDR3 spans 15 residues. Germline-derived CDR1 and CDR2 are SQVTM and ANQGSEA. The CDR3, as DNA: TGCAGCGTTGGGGCTAGGTGGCCCTTCCAAGAGACCCAGTACTTC. As protein: CSVGARWPFQETQYF.

The chain recombines TRBV4-3 with TRBJ2-5; the D is unclear. The CDR3 covers 12 residues. Deletions cut 0 bases from V and 6 bases from J, with 5 bases between. The germline V gene has CDR1 LGHNA and CDR2 YSLEER. The CDR3 bases are TGCGCCAGCAGCCAAGATCGTCAGACCCAGTACTTC. This translates into CASSQDRQTQYF.

This clonotype has only one observation. The J gene is TRBJ2-5, the V gene TRBV29-1; 9 bases are shared with TRBD2. The junction had 9 bases not matched to a gene; V was cut back by 8 bases and J by 5 bases. This CDR3 region has 13 residues. CDR1 is SQVTM, CDR2 ANQGSEA, per germline. The CDR3 region has the DNA TGCAGCTTAAAGCGGGGGGACCGGGAGACCCAGTACTTC. Protein sequence: CSLKRGDRETQYF.

The CDR3: CAWSPYGQGSTEAFF. The CDR3 nucleotides read TGTGCCTGGAGTCCGTACGGACAGGGATCCACTGAAGCTTTCTTT. The rearrangement links TRBV30 to TRBJ1-1, with 8 bases that match TRBD1. Germline V gene sequence: CDR1 GTSNPN, CDR2 SVGIG (reference sequence). CDR3 length: 15 amino acids. The ends lost 2 bases at V and 4 bases at J; junction bases unmatched: 9. Using reference TRBV30 and TRBJ1-1 for the parts outside the CDR3, the full variable domain is SQTIHQWPATLVQPVGSPLSLECTVEGTSNPNLYWYRQAAGRGLQLLFYSVGIGQISSEVPQNLSASRPQDRQFILSSKKLLLSDSGFYLCAWSPYGQGSTEAFFGQGTRLTVV.

The chain is built from TRBV13 and TRBJ2-5; D gene uncertain. The CDR3 totals 14 residues. CDR1 and CDR2 (germline): PRHDT, FYEKMQ (reference sequence). Trimming removed 7 bases at V and 0 bases at J, with 12 bases between. CDR3 nucleotide sequence: TGTGCCAGCACCCTAACGGTGAACCAAGAGACCCAGTACTTC. Translated, it gives CASTLTVNQETQYF.

The J gene is TRBJ2-6, the V gene TRBV25-1, with 7 bases aligning to TRBD1. CDR1 MGHDK and CDR2 SYGVNS come from the germline V gene. The CDR3 spans 19 residues. The ends lost 0 bases at V and 0 bases at J; junction bases unmatched: 8. DNA of the CDR3: TGTGCCAGCAGTGAATACCCGGACAGGCTCCCCTCTGGGGCCAACGTCCTGACTTTC. The encoded protein is CASSEYPDRLPSGANVLTF.

J is TRBJ2-7 and V is TRBV2; D gene unclear. Per the germline V gene, CDR1 is SNHLY and CDR2 is FYNNEI. The V end was cut by 4 bases, the J end by 5 bases, with 9 bases between. The CDR3 totals 12 residues. The CDR3, as DNA: TGTGCCAGCAGTGTAGGATGGGACGAGCAGTACTTC. Translation gives CASSVGWDEQYF.

V is TRBV3-1 and J is TRBJ2-1; D perhaps matches TRBD2 (5 bases). V was trimmed by 3 bases and J by 8 bases, leaving 11 bases between them. Germline-derived CDR1 and CDR2 are LGHDT and YNNKEL (reference sequence). CDR3 length equals 13 residues. CDR3 nucleotide sequence: TGTGCCAGCAGCCACCGTCTAGCCGATGAGCAGTTCTTC. Translated, it gives CASSHRLADEQFF.

The chain has TRBV2 and TRBJ1-6; possible D gene TRBD1, 5 bases. CDR1 is SNHLY, CDR2 FYNNEI, per germline. V was shortened by 0 bases and J by 5 bases, with 5 bases between the two germline ends. The CDR3 length is 14 residues. The CDR3 sequence: CASSEAGDNSPLHF. Here the CDR3 DNA reads TGTGCCAGCAGTGAAGCAGGGGATAATTCACCCCTCCACTTT.

The chain joins TRBV12-3 or TRBV12-4 to TRBJ2-6; D gene uncertain. The CDR3 extends over 15 amino acids. V lost 6 bases to trimming and J lost 1 base, with 10 bases between them. CDR3 nucleotides: TGTGCCAGCAGCCCTTCTTGGTCTGGGGCCAACGTCCTGACTTTC. This encodes CASSPSWSGANVLTF.